Following are 18 T cell receptor beta chains from one sample sequenced in a study of T cell responses to AZD1222 COVID-19 vaccine (dated by TCRdb to about 2021). Libraries were prepared through the immunoSEQ multiplex PCR assay. In TCRdb, the immuneACCESS table is reduced to in-frame sequences with V and J assigned. These tables do not hold every clone; where another copy was compared, an unresolved V gene accounts for under half, and the others remain unexplained. For this sample the table gives about 140,000 clones, of which approximately 93% were detected only once. Roughly an eighth of the sample belongs to the ten largest clones. Reading the label with the study, this specimen's time point is: sample from adult after SARS-CoV-2 infection, after symptom onset. Specimen: peripheral blood, collected after recovery from COVID-19. The receptors here all came from an adult who had recovered from COVID-19.

The genes are TRBV4-1 and TRBJ1-1, with D possibly TRBD1 on 6 matching bases. The CDR3 consists of 15 residues. In germline, CDR1 is MGHRA, CDR2 YSYEKL. V was pared by 4 bases and J by 2 bases, with 14 bases between. Here the CDR3 DNA reads TGCGCCAGCAGCCTTTACCCGGACAGCAACACTGAAGCTTTCTTT. Amino acids: CASSLYPDSNTEAFF.

V usage is TRBV5-1 and J usage is TRBJ1-6; TRBD1 might be the D (6 bases). The CDR3 has 15 amino acids. The germline CDR1 and CDR2 sequences are SGHRS and YFSETQ. V was shortened by 6 bases and J by 8 bases, with 18 bases between the two germline ends. The CDR3: CASKPWGGADSPLHF. The CDR3 DNA is TGCGCCAGCAAGCCTTGGGGGGGCGCGGATTCACCCCTCCACTTT.

CDR3: CASSPTVMNTEAFF. CDR3 coding DNA: TGTGCCAGCAGCCCGACAGTCATGAACACTGAAGCTTTCTTT. This chain uses TRBV6-2 or TRBV6-3 with TRBJ1-1; weak D call: TRBD1 (5 bases). Deletions cut 6 bases from V and 0 bases from J, with 11 bases between. The V gene's germline CDR1 is MNHEY and CDR2 SVGEGT. The CDR3 contains 14 residues.

The gene calls are TRBV3-1 (or the pseudogene TRBV3-2) and TRBJ1-5, with D tentatively TRBD1 (6 bases). Trimming took 1 base from V and 7 from J, leaving 11 bases between them. This CDR3 spans 14 amino acids. The germline V gene has CDR1 LGHDT and CDR2 YNNKEL (reference sequence). The CDR3 nucleotides read TGTGCCAGCAGCCAAGCCAGGGGAGTACAGCCCCAGCATTTT. This encodes CASSQARGVQPQHF.

The chain joins TRBV4-1 to TRBJ2-7, with a possible D match to TRBD2 (6 bases). Germline V gene data show CDR1 as MGHRA and CDR2 as YSYEKL. V was cut by 3 bases and J by 5 bases, with 29 bases left in between. The CDR3 extends over 19 amino acids. CDR3 region: CASSHLVSGTLGGYHEQYF. The CDR3 DNA is TGCGCCAGCAGCCACCTCGTATCCGGGACTTTGGGTGGGTACCACGAGCAGTACTTC.

The chain joins TRBV24-1 to TRBJ1-2, with TRBD1 matching over 7 bases. The CDR3 spans 14 residues. Germline CDR1 KGHDR, CDR2 SFDVKD. Germline trimming cut 1 base from V and 6 bases from J; bases unmatched to any gene: 4. CDR3 coding DNA: TGTGCCACCAGTGATTTTGACAGGGAGCATGGCTACACCTTC. Residues: CATSDFDREHGYTF.

The chain employs TRBV4-1 and TRBJ2-7, with 9 nucleotides matching TRBD1. The CDR3 consists of 15 residues. J gave up 6 bases and V 4 bases, and 10 bases lay outside the gene matches. CDR1 is MGHRA, CDR2 YSYEKL, per germline. In DNA form, the CDR3 reads TGCGCCAGCAGCCGATCGGACAGGGGATTGGCCGAGCAGTACTTC. This encodes CASSRSDRGLAEQYF.

The rearrangement uses TRBV19 and TRBJ1-1, with 10 positions matching TRBD1. The CDR3 is 14 residues long. Trimming at V came to 4 bases and at J to 11 bases, leaving 10 bases not matched to a gene. Germline-derived CDR1 and CDR2 are LNHDA and SQIVND (reference sequence). The CDR3 is CASSSPGQGPWAFF. The CDR3 DNA follows: TGTGCCAGTAGTAGTCCGGGACAGGGGCCCTGGGCTTTCTTT. Combining the CDR3 with reference TRBV19 and TRBJ1-1 gives the whole variable domain DGGITQSPKYLFRKEGQNVTLSCEQNLNHDAMYWYRQDPGQGLRLIYYSQIVNDFQKGDIAEGYSVSREKKESFPLTVTSAQKNPTAFYLCASSSPGQGPWAFFGQGTRLTVV.

This chain links TRBV5-4 with TRBJ2-7; 12 bases match TRBD2. From germline, CDR1 is SGHNT and CDR2 YYREEE (reference sequence). The CDR3 spans 16 residues. V was clipped by 3 bases and J by 2 bases; unmatched bases: 6. The CDR3 DNA sequence: TGTGCCAGCAGCTCCGGGACTAGCGGGTATACCTACGAGCAGTACTTC. As protein: CASSSGTSGYTYEQYF.

This rearrangement joins TRBV4-1 to TRBJ1-1; D might be TRBD1 (6 bases). V was cut by 2 bases and J by 1 base, with 17 bases left in between. The CDR3 consists of 17 residues. Germline CDR1 and CDR2: MGHRA and YSYEKL. This CDR3 is CASSQNGVGQTNTEAFF. The CDR3 DNA reads TGCGCCAGCAGCCAAAATGGTGTAGGACAGACGAACACTGAAGCTTTCTTT.

The chain couples TRBV28 to TRBJ1-3, with 9 nucleotides matching TRBD1. CDR3 size: 18 residues. After removal of 6 bases from V and 5 bases from J, the junction contained 17 bases not matched to a gene. Looked up from germline, CDR1 is MDHEN and CDR2 is SYDVKM. CDR3 amino acids: CASSHSRTGAHPRNTIYF. CDR3 nucleotides: TGTGCCAGCAGCCACTCCCGGACAGGGGCCCATCCGCGAAACACCATATATTTT.

J is TRBJ1-1 and V is TRBV19; no firm D call. The V gene lost 6 bases and the J gene lost 5 bases, with 19 bases spanning the gap. The germline gives CDR1 LNHDA, CDR2 SQIVND (reference sequence). The CDR3 runs 15 residues. The CDR3 coding sequence is TGTGCCAGTAGCTATGATATTAGGTCAGAAACTGAAGCTTTCTTT. The encoded protein is CASSYDIRSETEAFF. The full variable domain, rest sourced from reference TRBV19 and TRBJ1-1, is DGGITQSPKYLFRKEGQNVTLSCEQNLNHDAMYWYRQDPGQGLRLIYYSQIVNDFQKGDIAEGYSVSREKKESFPLTVTSAQKNPTAFYLCASSYDIRSETEAFFGQGTRLTVV.

This chain uses TRBV6-1 with TRBJ2-7, with D unresolved. Trimming stripped 3 bases from V and 6 bases from J, with 12 bases between. Germline assignment: CDR1 MNHNS and CDR2 SASEGT. The CDR3 covers 13 residues. CDR3 in DNA: TGTGCCAGCAGTGAGACATATGCTACCGAGCAGTACTTC. Translated: CASSETYATEQYF.

The J gene is TRBJ2-7, the V gene TRBV5-6; 7 nucleotides match TRBD1. The germline CDR1 and CDR2 sequences are SGHDT and YYEEEE. The CDR3 consists of 15 residues. Trimming took 4 bases from V and 0 from J; bases not matched to a gene: 7. The DNA of the CDR3 is TGTGCCAGCAGCCTGACAGGGTCCCTCTCCTACGAGCAGTACTTC. Its translation: CASSLTGSLSYEQYF.

The chain joins TRBV5-6 to TRBJ2-5, with a tentative D call TRBD1 (5 bases). The CDR3 contains 14 residues. V dropped 4 bases and J dropped 2 bases, with 12 bases sitting between them. Germline V lookup: CDR1 SGHDT, CDR2 YYEEEE. CDR3 region: CASSHGHIQETQYF. The CDR3 coding sequence is TGTGCCAGCAGCCATGGACACATTCAAGAGACCCAGTACTTC. The whole variable domain, filled in from reference TRBV5-6 and TRBJ2-5, reads DAGVTQSPTHLIKTRGQQVTLRCSPKSGHDTVSWYQQALGQGPQFIFQYYEEEERQRGNFPDRFSGHQFPNYSSELNVNALLLGDSALYLCASSHGHIQETQYFGPGTRLLVL.

CDR3 region: CASSSGTSTYNEQFF. The CDR3 DNA reads TGCGCCAGCAGCTCCGGGACTAGCACTTACAATGAGCAGTTCTTC. This chain uses TRBV5-1 with TRBJ2-1; 9 nucleotides match TRBD2. J was trimmed by 4 bases and V by 3 bases; bases with no gene match: 5. The CDR3 runs to 15 residues. Germline loops: CDR1 SGHRS, CDR2 YFSETQ. The complete variable domain, with remaining parts taken from reference TRBV5-1 and TRBJ2-1, reads KAGVTQTPRYLIKTRGQQVTLSCSPISGHRSVSWYQQTPGQGLQFLFEYFSETQRNKGNFPGRFSGRQFSNSRSEMNVSTLELGDSALYLCASSSGTSTYNEQFFGPGTRLTVL.

The chain uses TRBV5-1 and TRBJ2-7; tentatively, D is TRBD1 or TRBD2 (5 bases each). In germline, CDR1 is SGHRS, CDR2 YFSETQ. V shed 5 bases and J shed 4 bases, with 19 bases lying between them. The CDR3 totals 15 residues. This CDR3 reads CASSPSPGTLYEQYF. In DNA form, the CDR3 reads TGCGCCAGCAGTCCATCCCCCGGGACCTTATACGAGCAGTACTTC. Complete variable domain (other parts from reference TRBV5-1 and TRBJ2-7): KAGVTQTPRYLIKTRGQQVTLSCSPISGHRSVSWYQQTPGQGLQFLFEYFSETQRNKGNFPGRFSGRQFSNSRSEMNVSTLELGDSALYLCASSPSPGTLYEQYFGPGTRLTVT.

CDR3: CASRQGFHQETQYF. The CDR3 bases are TGTGCCAGCAGGCAGGGGTTCCATCAAGAGACCCAGTACTTC. V gene TRBV6-5 combines with J gene TRBJ2-5; possibly TRBD1 for D (6 bases). From germline, CDR1 is MNHEY and CDR2 SVGAGI. The CDR3 runs 14 residues. Trimming took 6 bases from V and 2 from J, leaving 13 bases between them.